Described below is a single TCR beta chain sequence and its context. What it recognizes is unknown. The CDR3 extends over 14 amino acids. Germline CDR1 reads MGHRA; CDR2 reads YSYEKL. V lost 3 bases and J lost 3, with 9 bases in between. The sample belongs to a study of blood T cells in healthy people across ages. The overall study: When template switching was applied, about one barcoded beta molecule was captured per two T cells.

Primed by a sample-barcoded 5' primer and a J-beta primer mix, a second PCR proceeded for about 6 to 12 cycles. Every sample returned 2.5 million or more CDR3-containing paired-end reads. TCRdb reanalysed the 5' RACE reads using MiXCR and keeps one entry per CDR3 protein. This sample has about 1.5 million distinct CDR3 sequences, with 42% found just once. The study, taken as a whole, reports: Older age went with lower TCR beta diversity per million T cells, in a roughly linear way. Naive T cell percentage showed a strong correlation with TCR beta diversity.

The chain uses TRBV4-1 and TRBJ2-1, with D unresolved. The sequence was collected from a woman in her late teens or twenties in good health. Sequencing was carried out using blood. CDR3 amino acids: CASSQIVGYNEQFF. The CDR3 region has the DNA TGCGCCAGCAGCCAGATTGTGGGCTACAATGAGCAGTTCTTC.